Shown below are 20 T cell receptor beta chains from a single sample sequenced in a study of T cells in Graves' hyperthyroidism and ophthalmopathy. RNA transcripts gave rise to amplified TCR beta CDR3 regions. First-round RT-PCR of the TCR CDR3 relied on the HTBI primer set. In TCRdb, the multiplex PCR reads were re-called with MiXCR into one record per CDR3 protein. The data show around 600,000 distinct CDR3 sequences, about 45% seen once. The source material was peripheral blood or thyroid tissue (not recorded which). The receptors here all came from an adult man with Graves' disease, either hyperthyroidism or ophthalmopathy (not recorded which).

The gene calls are TRBV25-1 and TRBJ1-1; D is unresolved. Trimming took 8 bases from V and 0 from J, leaving 13 bases between them. The CDR3 runs 14 residues. CDR1 and CDR2 (germline): MGHDK, SYGVNS. The CDR3 DNA reads as TGTGCCAGCTCACCACTCGACCTGAACACTGAAGCTTTCTTT. Translated: CASSPLDLNTEAFF.

The chain uses TRBV2 and TRBJ1-5; 7 bases fit TRBD1. V lost 4 bases, J lost 6 bases, and 12 bases stayed unmatched. This CDR3 spans 16 amino acids. Germline V gene lookup returns CDR1 SNHLY and CDR2 FYNNEI. The CDR3 DNA follows: TGTGCCAGCAGTGTTCTATATAGGGGGCCGCGTCAGCCCCAGCATTTT. Amino acids: CASSVLYRGPRQPQHF.

This clonotype was observed a handful of times. The V gene is TRBV12-3 or TRBV12-4, the J gene TRBJ1-4; 7 nucleotides match TRBD1. V lost 6 bases to trimming and J lost 3 bases; unmatched junction nucleotides: 7. CDR3 length: 15 amino acids. CDR3 in DNA: TGTGCCAGCAGCGGCGCGGGACAGCCTAATGAAAAACTGTTTTTT. It is translated as CASSGAGQPNEKLFF.

V is TRBV19 and J is TRBJ1-2; perhaps TRBD1 as D (5 bases). Deletions cut 4 bases from V and 4 bases from J, with 22 bases between. The CDR3 is 17 residues long. Germline values: CDR1 LNHDA, CDR2 SQIVND (reference sequence). The CDR3 nucleotides read TGTGCCAGTAGTAGAGGGACGCTCGAGGGGTCCCGCTATGGCTACACCTTC. This sequence encodes CASSRGTLEGSRYGYTF. The full variable domain, with the rest looked up from reference TRBV19 and TRBJ1-2, is DGGITQSPKYLFRKEGQNVTLSCEQNLNHDAMYWYRQDPGQGLRLIYYSQIVNDFQKGDIAEGYSVSREKKESFPLTVTSAQKNPTAFYLCASSRGTLEGSRYGYTFGSGTRLTVV.

The rearrangement uses TRBV15 and TRBJ2-4; a weak D match, TRBD1 (5 bases). Deletions cut 3 bases from V and 9 bases from J, with 12 bases between. Germline V gene data show CDR1 as LNHNV and CDR2 as YYDKDF (reference sequence). The CDR3 covers 13 residues. The CDR3 spells CATSSQGYSIQYF. CDR3 nucleotide sequence: TGTGCCACCAGCAGCCAGGGCTATTCCATTCAGTACTTC.

This clonotype was found a few times. The J gene is TRBJ1-1, the V gene TRBV19; 8 bases map to TRBD1. This CDR3 has 14 residues. V dropped 9 bases and J dropped 10; count of bases not matched to a gene: 16. The germline V gene encodes CDR1 LNHDA and CDR2 SQIVND (reference sequence). Here the CDR3 DNA reads TGTGCCAGCGCGAGGACAGGGAATGGATTTGGAGCTTTCTTT. Translation gives CASARTGNGFGAFF.

This clonotype appeared many times. This chain connects TRBV2 to TRBJ2-7; no clear D gene. The CDR3 is 10 residues long. V was shortened by 6 bases and J by 5 bases, with 5 bases between the two germline ends. CDR1 and CDR2 from the germline V gene are SNHLY and FYNNEI. The CDR3 region has the DNA TGTGCCAGCAGAGGGCACGAGCAGTACTTC. Its translation is CASRGHEQYF.

The chain links TRBV10-3 to TRBJ2-7; a possible D gene is TRBD1 (6 bases). From germline, CDR1 is ENHRY and CDR2 SYGVKD. V lost 10 bases and J lost 3, with 16 bases in between. The CDR3 length is 13 residues. CDR3 loop: CASRKQGNYEQYF. As DNA, the CDR3 is TGTGCCAGCAGAAAACAGGGTAACTACGAGCAGTACTTC.

A remark on this clonotype: The junction departs from germline at one end; a sequencing error may be responsible. This rearrangement joins TRBV7-2 to TRBJ1-2; 7 positions match TRBD1. The germline gives CDR1 SGHTA, CDR2 FQGNSA. This CDR3 region has 13 residues. The DNA for the CDR3 is TGTGCCAACAGCCTACAGGGGAGTTATGGCTACACCTTC. Translated: CANSLQGSYGYTF.

The chain couples TRBV10-3 to TRBJ1-3; possible D gene TRBD1, 6 bases. Germline CDR1 reads ENHRY; CDR2 reads SYGVKD. V lost 10 bases and J 0 bases, leaving 16 bases between the germline ends. CDR3 size: 15 residues. CDR3 in DNA: TGTGCCAGCCTTAGAGGGGGGAGCTCTGGAAACACCATATATTTT. Translating it yields CASLRGGSSGNTIYF.

V usage is TRBV10-3 and J usage is TRBJ1-1, with a possible D match to TRBD1 (6 bases). CDR3 length: 15 residues. The ends were cut back, 0 bases at V and 1 base at J, with 9 bases in the middle. Germline CDR1 is ENHRY and CDR2 is SYGVKD. CDR3 amino acids: CAISESETGNTEAFF. The CDR3 DNA reads TGTGCCATCAGTGAGTCTGAGACAGGGAACACTGAAGCTTTCTTT.

The chain uses TRBV2 and TRBJ1-2; weak D call: TRBD1 (5 bases). Trimming took off 3 bases at V and 7 bases at J, with 12 bases between the two ends. There are 13 residues in the CDR3. Germline V gives CDR1 SNHLY, CDR2 FYNNEI. CDR3 protein: CASSDRDRSGYTF. CDR3 in DNA: TGTGCCAGCAGTGACAGGGATCGGAGTGGCTACACCTTC.

This clonotype was seen many times. The rearrangement links TRBV25-1 to TRBJ1-1; D gene unclear. CDR1 MGHDK and CDR2 SYGVNS come from the germline V gene. The length of the CDR3 is 15 residues. Trimming took 1 base from V and 4 from J, leaving 13 bases between them. The CDR3 sequence is CASSESRASSTEAFF. The CDR3, as DNA: TGTGCCAGCAGTGAATCCCGGGCTTCAAGCACTGAAGCTTTCTTT.

In the case of this clonotype: One junction end does not reproduce the germline sequence, and a read error may be involved. The V and J genes are TRBV7-3 and TRBJ1-4, with unresolved D. The length of the CDR3 is 14 residues. In germline, CDR1 is SGHTA, CDR2 FQGTGA. CDR3 in amino acids: CASSFSATNGKLFF. The DNA of the CDR3 is TGTGCCAGCAGTTTTTCCGCAACTAATGGAAAACTGTTTTTT.

This clonotype showed up just a few times. This rearrangement joins TRBV10-3 to TRBJ2-7; possibly TRBD2 for D (5 bases). CDR1 is ENHRY and CDR2 is SYGVKD in the germline V gene. V lost 0 bases, J lost 6 bases, and 15 bases lay in between. This CDR3 has 15 residues. CDR3 region: CAISESRVFPREQYF. CDR3 nucleotide sequence: TGTGCCATCAGTGAGTCGAGGGTATTCCCTCGCGAGCAGTACTTC.

This clonotype was detected a few times. The rearrangement links TRBV5-1 to TRBJ2-7; D uncertain. V lost 3 bases to trimming and J lost 7 bases, with 11 bases between them. There are 12 residues in the CDR3. Germline values: CDR1 SGHRS, CDR2 YFSETQ. CDR3: CASSSPMGEQYF. CDR3 in DNA: TGCGCCAGCAGCTCGCCAATGGGGGAGCAGTACTTC.

This clonotype was found many times. The chain has TRBV19 and TRBJ1-5; 8 bases match TRBD1. Trimming at V came to 5 bases and at J to 0 bases, leaving 6 bases not matched to a gene. Germline V gives CDR1 LNHDA, CDR2 SQIVND (reference sequence). The CDR3 has 16 residues. CDR3 loop: CASSSMTGDSNQPQHF. The DNA of the CDR3 is TGTGCCAGTAGTTCGATGACAGGGGATAGCAATCAGCCCCAGCATTTT. Based on the CDR3 plus reference TRBV19 and TRBJ1-5, the full variable domain is DGGITQSPKYLFRKEGQNVTLSCEQNLNHDAMYWYRQDPGQGLRLIYYSQIVNDFQKGDIAEGYSVSREKKESFPLTVTSAQKNPTAFYLCASSSMTGDSNQPQHFGDGTRLSIL.

This chain connects TRBV5-8 to TRBJ1-1, with a tentative D call TRBD1 (6 bases). Trimming removed 0 bases at V and 4 bases at J, with 19 bases between. The CDR3 loop spans 17 amino acids. Germline assignment: CDR1 SGHTS and CDR2 YDEGEE. The CDR3 sequence is CASSLAPAIQGTTEAFF. DNA for the CDR3: TGTGCCAGCAGCTTGGCTCCGGCCATTCAGGGGACCACTGAAGCTTTCTTT. Based on the CDR3 plus reference TRBV5-8 and TRBJ1-1, the full variable domain is EAGVTQSPTHLIKTRGQQATLRCSPISGHTSVYWYQQALGLGLQFLLWYDEGEERNRGNFPPRFSGRQFPNYSSELNVNALELEDSALYLCASSLAPAIQGTTEAFFGQGTRLTVV.

The chain couples TRBV7-9 to TRBJ1-6; D ambiguous. This CDR3 spans 15 amino acids. Germline V lookup: CDR1 SEHNR, CDR2 FQNEAQ (reference sequence). The V end lost 1 base, the J end lost 5 bases, and 9 bases lay between the germline ends. CDR3 in DNA: TGTGCCAGCAGCTTAGGCGGGAGCAATAATTCACCCCTCCACTTT. Encoded protein: CASSLGGSNNSPLHF.

This clonotype has a handful of counts. This may be a read error: a much more frequent sequence differs by one nucleotide. V and J are TRBV9 and TRBJ1-5, with D perhaps TRBD1 (5 bases). The CDR3 totals 15 residues. V was shortened by 5 bases and J by 2 bases, with 14 bases between the two germline ends. Germline V gives CDR1 SGDLS, CDR2 YYNGEE. CDR3 in amino acids: CASSLGATGNQPQHF. The CDR3 nucleotides are TGTGCCAGCAGTTTAGGGGCGACGGGCAATCAGCCCCAGCATTTT.